The clone carrying this T cell receptor (beta chain) was detected once. The data were obtained in a study of T cells after somatic rescue of genetic block. The V end lost 4 bases, the J end lost 9 bases, and 7 bases lay between the germline ends. The CDR3 spans 11 residues. Looked up from germline, CDR1 is WNHNN and CDR2 is SYGVQD (reference sequence). Using immunoSEQ multiplex PCR, the repertoire was profiled, and TCRdb retains in-frame clones only, with some absent. The sample shows 45,000 to 55,000 clones, about 96% of them seen only once. The chain has TRBV10-1 and TRBJ2-1; D remains ambiguous. The sequencing input was peripheral blood mononuclear cells (PBMCs). This receptor was obtained from a child younger than two. CDR3 loop: CASSGGSEQFF. CDR3 nucleotides: TGCGCCAGCAGTGGCGGAAGTGAGCAGTTCTTC.